The source of this TCR beta chain is a study of control samples from healthy donors and cancer patients. Using immunoSEQ multiplex PCR, the repertoire was profiled, and TCRdb retains in-frame clones only, with some absent. The table shows approximately 69,000 clones, with approximately 89% occurring only once. This CDR3 contains 17 residues. Germline lookup yields CDR1 SGHTA and CDR2 FQGNSA. With V trimmed by 1 base and J by 7 bases, 12 bases remained unmatched. The source material was PBMCs. The sequence derives from a man in his fifties or sixties with colorectal cancer. The gene calls are TRBV7-2 and TRBJ2-1, with TRBD1 matching 8 bases. In DNA form, the CDR3 reads TGTGCCAGCAGCTTAGTCGGGACAGGTGGATTAGGGAATGAGCAGTTCTTC. It is translated as CASSLVGTGGLGNEQFF.